Below are 8 T cell receptor beta chains sequenced from a single sample in a study of CD8+CD57+ T cells in acquired aplastic anemia. CDR3 and TCR beta VDJ profiling relied on genomic DNA as the template. MiXCR, run by TCRdb on the reads, gives a single entry per CDR3 protein. The data show 150,000 to 200,000 distinct CDR3 sequences, roughly 65% seen once. Selection for sequencing was limited to patients who had shown CD8+CD57+ cell expansion by flow cytometry. The material sequenced was sorted CD4+, CD8+, or CD8+CD57+ T cells (not recorded which) from PBMCs. These receptors originate from a human donor with aplastic anemia.

Turning to this clonotype: This clone may be a read error of a much larger clone one base away. J is TRBJ1-5 and V is TRBV7-9; D call uncertain. Trimming removed 4 bases at V and 6 bases at J, with 19 bases between. CDR1 and CDR2 from the germline V gene are SEHNR and FQNEAQ (reference sequence). This CDR3 is built from 16 residues. Here the CDR3 DNA reads TGTGCCAGCAGCTGGAGAGGAGGAGGTTGGGGTCAGCCCCAGCATTTT. The encoded protein is CASSWRGGGWGQPQHF.

This clonotype was seen more than once but under ten times. V gene TRBV3-1 combines with J gene TRBJ1-2; 7 bases line up with TRBD1. This CDR3 is built from 16 residues. V shed 0 bases and J 7 bases; nucleotides not matched to a gene: 11. Germline values: CDR1 LGHDT, CDR2 YNNKEL (reference sequence). CDR3 bases: TGTGCCAGCAGCCAAGATGGTACACAGGGGATAGGTGGCTACACCTTC. This sequence encodes CASSQDGTQGIGGYTF. The full variable domain, completed using reference TRBV3-1 and TRBJ1-2, is DTAVSQTPKYLVTQMGNDKSIKCEQNLGHDTMYWYKQDSKKFLKIMFSYNNKELIINETVPNRFSPKSPDKAHLNLHINSLELGDSAVYFCASSQDGTQGIGGYTFGSGTRLTVV.

The genes are TRBV24-1 and TRBJ2-7, with 14 nucleotides matching TRBD2. V dropped 11 bases and J dropped 3; count of bases not matched to a gene: 17. Germline V gene data show CDR1 as KGHDR and CDR2 as SFDVKD. The CDR3 has 18 amino acids. The CDR3 DNA follows: TGTGCCAGCCTCACCCCGGGACTAGCGGGAGAATCTAACTACGAGCAGTACTTC. This translates into CASLTPGLAGESNYEQYF.

This chain links TRBV10-3 with TRBJ2-7; TRBD1 matches at 9 bases. The CDR3 is 14 residues long. Unmatched junction bases numbered 7, after V lost 7 bases and J lost 3 bases. Germline V lookup: CDR1 ENHRY, CDR2 SYGVKD. The DNA of the CDR3 is TGTGCCATCAAAGCGACAGGGGGGTACTACGAGCAGTACTTC. Translating gives CAIKATGGYYEQYF.

This clonotype was seen a handful of times. The genes are TRBV7-3 and TRBJ1-1, with unresolved D. V lost 3 bases and J 7 bases, leaving 9 bases between the germline ends. CDR1 is SGHTA, CDR2 FQGTGA, per germline. This CDR3 has 12 amino acids. The CDR3 region is CASSLVPGEAFF. The CDR3 DNA reads as TGTGCCAGCAGCTTGGTTCCGGGTGAAGCTTTCTTT.

This chain joins TRBV25-1 and TRBJ1-4, with D maybe TRBD1 (5 bases). V lost 1 base to trimming and J lost 8 bases, with 20 bases between them. Germline CDR1 MGHDK, CDR2 SYGVNS. The CDR3 spans 17 residues. CDR3 sequence reads: CASSELGQGRLQEKLFF. DNA for the CDR3: TGTGCCAGCAGTGAATTGGGCCAGGGAAGGTTACAGGAAAAACTGTTTTTT.

The CDR3 region is CSAIRGSPNTEAFF. DNA for the CDR3: TGCAGTGCCATCCGGGGCTCACCGAACACTGAAGCTTTCTTT. J is TRBJ1-1 and V is TRBV20-1; D possibly corresponds to TRBD1 (5 bases). In germline, CDR1 is DFQATT, CDR2 SNEGSKA (reference sequence). The CDR3 is 14 residues long. Trimming left V 6 bases short and J 1 base short, with 15 bases between.

This chain uses TRBV2 with TRBJ2-7, with 10 positions matching TRBD1. J gave up 4 bases and V 6 bases, and 6 bases lay outside the gene matches. Germline CDR1 is SNHLY and CDR2 is FYNNEI. The CDR3 sequence is 14 residues long. CDR3 sequence: CASRSGTGDYEQYF. The CDR3 nucleotides read TGTGCCAGCAGGTCCGGGACAGGGGATTACGAGCAGTACTTC.